Below, one T cell receptor (beta chain) is given with its context. The sample is drawn from a study of blood T cell repertoires in COVID-19. Those who participated ranged in age from about 18 to 89 years and resided in about two dozen US areas. Recovery meant two consecutive negative NP/OP PCR tests, professional clearance, or resolved symptoms. Germline V gene sequence: CDR1 MDHEN, CDR2 SYDVKM. This CDR3 is 14 amino acids long. The V end lost 7 bases, the J end lost 7 bases, and 17 bases lay between the germline ends. Assay used: immunoSEQ multiplex PCR; TCRdb lists only in-frame clones, some missing. The repertoire holds roughly 340,000 clones, with 80% to 90% as singletons.

This receptor was obtained from a man aged 18 to 30 who had recovered from COVID-19. The V call is TRBV28, the J call TRBJ1-5, with D tentatively TRBD1 (5 bases). Specimen: PBMCs or T cells enriched from blood (not recorded which). The chain's CDR3 is CASKRGRGGQPQHF. The CDR3 DNA sequence: TGTGCCAGCAAGCGGGGGAGGGGAGGCCAGCCCCAGCATTTT.